The source of this T cell receptor (beta chain) is a study of preoperative IRX-2 immunotherapy in early breast cancer. Method: immunoSEQ multiplex PCR; TCRdb's copy keeps in-frame clones and lacks some. The table includes 15,000 to 25,000 clones, around four fifths detected once. Documented treatment: preoperative locoregional IRX-2 cytokine immunotherapy. Patients received preoperative, locoregional IRX-2 cytokine immunotherapy in a phase Ib study. Per the germline V gene, CDR1 is MNHGY and CDR2 is SAAAGT. Trimming left V 6 bases short and J 0 bases short, with 9 bases between. The CDR3 covers 14 residues.

The chain links TRBV6-8 to TRBJ2-1; D is undetermined. Specimen: lymph node tissue, collected after IRX-2 immunotherapy. The clonotype comes from a human donor with breast cancer. In nucleotides, the CDR3 is TGTGCCAGCAGAATAGACCACTCCTACAATGAGCAGTTCTTC. Its translation is CASRIDHSYNEQFF.